Listed here are 16 T cell receptor beta chains from one sample, sequenced in a study of T-cell memory formation after mild COVID-19. Using its own MiXCR run on the 5' RACE reads, TCRdb lists one record per CDR3 protein. The table includes 300,000 to 350,000 distinct CDR3 sequences, just under 20% detected once. Sequenced material: PBMCs or a T cell subset sorted from them (not recorded which). These receptor sequences come from a man in his late teens or twenties who had mild COVID-19 (a few samples of this study predate the infection). Cell type and time point are not known.

The rearrangement links TRBV2 to TRBJ1-5, with D perhaps matching TRBD1 (6 bases). The V and J ends lost 8 bases and 3 bases respectively, with 11 bases between them. The germline CDR1 and CDR2 sequences are SNHLY and FYNNEI. The CDR3 is 13 residues long. In DNA, the CDR3 is TGTGCCAGCCATCGGACAGTCAATCAGCCCCAGCATTTT. It yields the protein CASHRTVNQPQHF.

This chain links TRBV27 with TRBJ2-2; possibly TRBD1 or TRBD2 for D (6 bases each). The CDR3 spans 15 residues. CDR1 MNHEY and CDR2 SMNVEV come from the germline V gene (reference sequence). The V gene lost 3 bases and the J gene lost 3 bases, with 11 bases spanning the gap. The CDR3, as DNA: TGTGCCAGCAGTTTTCCGGGGGCGTACACCGGGGAGCTGTTTTTT. Translated, it gives CASSFPGAYTGELFF.

The chain links TRBV11-2 to TRBJ2-3, with 10 nucleotides matching TRBD2. With V trimmed by 2 bases and J by 1 base, 9 bases remained unmatched. The CDR3 has 18 amino acids. Germline V gene sequence: CDR1 SGHAT, CDR2 FQNNGV. Here the CDR3 reads CASSLFSNLAGGTDTQYF. CDR3 sequence (DNA): TGTGCCAGCAGCTTATTTTCAAATCTAGCGGGGGGCACAGATACGCAGTATTTT.

The chain has TRBV7-9 and TRBJ2-3; tentatively, D is TRBD2 (6 bases). There are 13 residues in the CDR3. V was cut by 6 bases and J by 7 bases, with 14 bases left in between. The germline CDR1 and CDR2 sequences are SEHNR and FQNEAQ (reference sequence). The CDR3 region is CASREGETYTQYF. As DNA, the CDR3 is TGTGCCAGCAGGGAGGGAGAGACCTATACGCAGTATTTT.

The chain has TRBV15 and TRBJ2-3, with D uncertain. V lost 1 base and J 0 bases, leaving 17 bases between the germline ends. Germline assignment: CDR1 LNHNV and CDR2 YYDKDF (reference sequence). CDR3 length equals 18 residues. CDR3 sequence: CATSRAYSRSPSTDTQYF. In nucleotides, the CDR3 is TGTGCCACCAGCAGAGCATACAGCAGGAGTCCTAGCACAGATACGCAGTATTTT. Together with reference TRBV15 and TRBJ2-3, the CDR3 gives the full variable domain: DAMVIQNPRYQVTQFGKPVTLSCSQTLNHNVMYWYQQKSSQAPKLLFHYYDKDFNNEADTPDNFQSRRPNTSFCFLDIRSPGLGDTAMYLCATSRAYSRSPSTDTQYFGPGTRLTVL.

This clonotype turned up a few times. V is TRBV4-2 and J is TRBJ1-2, with D maybe TRBD1 (6 bases). Looked up from germline, CDR1 is LGHNA and CDR2 is YNFKEQ. CDR3 length: 15 residues. Trimming took off 1 base at V and 4 bases at J, with 13 bases between the two ends. CDR3 residues: CASSQGTESIYGYTF. The CDR3 region has the DNA TGTGCCAGCAGCCAAGGGACAGAGAGTATCTATGGCTACACCTTC.

Written as DNA, the CDR3 is TGCAGTCTGGACAGGGGACAAGGGGCTAACTATGGCTACACCTTC. It encodes CSLDRGQGANYGYTF. V usage is TRBV20-1 and J usage is TRBJ1-2; 9 bases are shared with TRBD1. Germline CDR1 and CDR2: DFQATT and SNEGSKA (reference sequence). The V gene end was trimmed by 8 bases and the J gene end by 0 bases; junction bases not matched to a gene: 10. This CDR3 has 15 residues.

The V call is TRBV12-3 or TRBV12-4, the J call TRBJ2-1, with 7 bases fitting TRBD1. V gave up 5 bases and J gave up 5 bases; unmatched junction bases: 6. CDR3 length equals 14 residues. In DNA, the CDR3 is TGTGCCAGCAGTCAAAACAGGGGAGACAATGAGCAGTTCTTC. It yields the protein CASSQNRGDNEQFF.

V is TRBV5-1 and J is TRBJ2-2; D may be TRBD1 or TRBD2 (5 bases each). The CDR3 runs to 15 residues. CDR1 and CDR2 (germline): SGHRS, YFSETQ. Trimming took off 5 bases at V and 1 base at J, with 12 bases between the two ends. CDR3 sequence reads: CASRRDPGNTGELFF. The CDR3 nucleotides are TGCGCCAGCAGGAGGGACCCGGGGAACACCGGGGAGCTGTTTTTT.

J is TRBJ1-1 and V is TRBV7-9, with D unclear. Per the germline V gene, CDR1 is SEHNR and CDR2 is FQNEAQ (reference sequence). Trimming cost V 2 bases and J 5 bases, with 6 bases left between them. The CDR3 is 12 amino acids. The CDR3, as DNA: TGTGCCAGCAGCTTACTCCTGACTGAAGCTTTCTTT. Amino acid sequence: CASSLLLTEAFF.

The chain combines TRBV9 with TRBJ2-2; perhaps TRBD2 as D (5 bases). This CDR3 contains 15 residues. Trimming shortened V by 0 bases and J by 5 bases, and 11 bases separated the two germline ends. Germline V gene sequence: CDR1 SGDLS, CDR2 YYNGEE. The DNA of the CDR3 is TGTGCCAGCAGCGTAGCTACCTGGACTACCGGGGAGCTGTTTTTT. Translated: CASSVATWTTGELFF.

The V call is TRBV12-3 or TRBV12-4, the J call TRBJ2-2, with 8 bases identical to TRBD1. With V trimmed by 6 bases and J by 6 bases, 9 bases remained unmatched. The CDR3 has 15 residues. The CDR3: CASSQDRVVAGELFF. For the CDR3, the DNA is TGTGCCAGCAGCCAGGACAGGGTCGTTGCCGGGGAGCTGTTTTTT.

The V and J genes are TRBV6-5 and TRBJ1-1, with D possibly TRBD1 on 5 matching bases. The CDR3 contains 14 residues. Germline loops: CDR1 MNHEY, CDR2 SVGAGI. Trimming stripped 4 bases from V and 4 bases from J, with 13 bases between. CDR3 residues: CASSFGTGLTEAFF. The CDR3 DNA is TGTGCCAGCAGTTTTGGGACGGGTCTCACTGAAGCTTTCTTT.

Only a few counts were recorded for this clonotype. J is TRBJ1-2 and V is TRBV14, with a possible D match to TRBD1 (6 bases). This CDR3 region has 14 residues. V was shortened by 2 bases and J by 6 bases, with 13 bases between the two germline ends. Germline CDR1 SGHDN, CDR2 FVKESK. CDR3 sequence (DNA): TGTGCCAGCAGCCAAAATCTCAGGGGAGATGGCTACACCTTC. Its translation: CASSQNLRGDGYTF.

This clonotype was found a few times. The genes are TRBV5-1 and TRBJ1-5, with 8 bases identical to TRBD1. Germline CDR1 reads SGHRS; CDR2 reads YFSETQ. CDR3 length: 15 residues. V shed 4 bases and J 2 bases; nucleotides not matched to a gene: 5. CDR3 sequence (DNA): TGCGCCAGCAGCCGGACAGGGCTGGGCAATCAGCCCCAGCATTTT. Encoded protein: CASSRTGLGNQPQHF. Using reference TRBV5-1 and TRBJ1-5 for the parts outside the CDR3, the full variable domain is KAGVTQTPRYLIKTRGQQVTLSCSPISGHRSVSWYQQTPGQGLQFLFEYFSETQRNKGNFPGRFSGRQFSNSRSEMNVSTLELGDSALYLCASSRTGLGNQPQHFGDGTRLSIL.

The chain recombines TRBV11-2 with TRBJ1-4; perhaps TRBD1 as D (6 bases). Germline V gene sequence: CDR1 SGHAT, CDR2 FQNNGV. V lost 5 bases and J lost 5, with 12 bases in between. This CDR3 has 14 residues. The CDR3 region has the DNA TGTGCCAGCAGCCAAGACAGGAAGAATGAAAAACTGTTTTTT. This codes for CASSQDRKNEKLFF.